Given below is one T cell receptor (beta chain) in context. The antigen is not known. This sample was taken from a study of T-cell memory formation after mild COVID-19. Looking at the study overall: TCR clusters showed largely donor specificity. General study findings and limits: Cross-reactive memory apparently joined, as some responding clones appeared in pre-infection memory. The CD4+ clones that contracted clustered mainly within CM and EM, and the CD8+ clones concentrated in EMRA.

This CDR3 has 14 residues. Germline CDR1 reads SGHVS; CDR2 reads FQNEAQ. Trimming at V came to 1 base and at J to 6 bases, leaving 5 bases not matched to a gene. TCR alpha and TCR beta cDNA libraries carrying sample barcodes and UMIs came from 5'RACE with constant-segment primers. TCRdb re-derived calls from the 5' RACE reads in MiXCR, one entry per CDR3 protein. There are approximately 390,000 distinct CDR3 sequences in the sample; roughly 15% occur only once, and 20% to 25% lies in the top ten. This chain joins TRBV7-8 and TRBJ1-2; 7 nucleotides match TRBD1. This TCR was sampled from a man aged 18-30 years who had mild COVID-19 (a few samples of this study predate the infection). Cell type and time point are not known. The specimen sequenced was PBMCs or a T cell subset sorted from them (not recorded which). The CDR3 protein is CASSLDRGGDGYTF. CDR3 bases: TGTGCCAGCAGCTTAGATCGAGGGGGCGATGGCTACACCTTC. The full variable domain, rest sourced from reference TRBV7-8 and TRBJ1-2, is GAGVSQSPRYKVAKRGQDVALRCDPISGHVSLFWYQQALGQGPEFLTYFQNEAQLDKSGLPSDRFFAERPEGSVSTLKIQRTQQEDSAVYLCASSLDRGGDGYTFGSGTRLTVV.